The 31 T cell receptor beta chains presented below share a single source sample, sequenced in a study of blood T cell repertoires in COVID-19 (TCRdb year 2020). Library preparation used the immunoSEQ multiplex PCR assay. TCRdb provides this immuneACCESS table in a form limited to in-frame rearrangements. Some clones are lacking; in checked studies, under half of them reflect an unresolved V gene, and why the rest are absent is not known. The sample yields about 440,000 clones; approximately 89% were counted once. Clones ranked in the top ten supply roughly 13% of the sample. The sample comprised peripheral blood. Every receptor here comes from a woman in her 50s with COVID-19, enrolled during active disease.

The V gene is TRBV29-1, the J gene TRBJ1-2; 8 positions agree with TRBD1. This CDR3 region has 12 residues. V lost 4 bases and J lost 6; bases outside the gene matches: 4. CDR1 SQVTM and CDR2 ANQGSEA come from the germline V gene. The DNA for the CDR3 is TGCAGCGTTGTCGGACAGGGTCATGGCTACACCTTC. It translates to CSVVGQGHGYTF.

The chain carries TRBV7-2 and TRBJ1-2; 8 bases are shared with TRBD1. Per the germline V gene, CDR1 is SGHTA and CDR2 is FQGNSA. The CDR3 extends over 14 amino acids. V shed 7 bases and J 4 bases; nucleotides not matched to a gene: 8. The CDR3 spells CASIRGQDFYGYTF. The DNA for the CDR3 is TGTGCCAGCATAAGGGGACAGGACTTCTATGGCTACACCTTC.

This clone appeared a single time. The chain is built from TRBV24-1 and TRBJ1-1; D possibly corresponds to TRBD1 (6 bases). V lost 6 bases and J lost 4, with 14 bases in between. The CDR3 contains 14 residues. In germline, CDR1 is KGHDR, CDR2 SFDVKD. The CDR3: CATSIGGAGTEAFF. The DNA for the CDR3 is TGTGCCACCAGTATTGGGGGGGCGGGCACTGAAGCTTTCTTT.

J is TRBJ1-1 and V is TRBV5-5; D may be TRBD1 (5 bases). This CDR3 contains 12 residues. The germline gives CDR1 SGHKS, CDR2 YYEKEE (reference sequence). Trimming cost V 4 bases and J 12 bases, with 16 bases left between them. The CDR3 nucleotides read TGTGCCAGCAGCCCGGGGGGTCTGATAACTTTCTTT. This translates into CASSPGGLITFF.

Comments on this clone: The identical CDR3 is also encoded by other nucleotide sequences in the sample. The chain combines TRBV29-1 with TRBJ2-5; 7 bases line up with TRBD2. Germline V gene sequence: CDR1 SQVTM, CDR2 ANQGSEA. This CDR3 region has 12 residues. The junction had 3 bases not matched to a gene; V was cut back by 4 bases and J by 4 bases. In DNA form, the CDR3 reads TGCAGCGTTGGACCTAGCGGAGAGACCCAGTACTTC. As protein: CSVGPSGETQYF.

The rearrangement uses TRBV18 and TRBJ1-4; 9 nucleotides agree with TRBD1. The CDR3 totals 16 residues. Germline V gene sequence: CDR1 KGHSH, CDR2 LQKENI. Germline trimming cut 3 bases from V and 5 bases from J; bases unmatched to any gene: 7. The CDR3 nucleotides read TGTGCCAGCTCACCTAGGGACAGGGTGACAAATGAAAAACTGTTTTTT. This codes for CASSPRDRVTNEKLFF.

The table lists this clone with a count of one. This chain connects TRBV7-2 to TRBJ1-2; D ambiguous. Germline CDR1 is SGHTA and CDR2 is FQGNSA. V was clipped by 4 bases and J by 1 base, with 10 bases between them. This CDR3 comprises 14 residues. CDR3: CASSSRAINYGYTF. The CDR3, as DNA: TGTGCCAGCAGCTCCCGAGCCATTAACTATGGCTACACCTTC.

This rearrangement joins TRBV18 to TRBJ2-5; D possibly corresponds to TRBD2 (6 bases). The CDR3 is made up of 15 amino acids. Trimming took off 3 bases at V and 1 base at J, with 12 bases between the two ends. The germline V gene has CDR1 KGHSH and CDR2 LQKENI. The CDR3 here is CASSPPLGGQETQYF. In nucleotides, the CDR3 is TGTGCCAGCTCACCCCCTCTGGGAGGCCAAGAGACCCAGTACTTC.

In DNA, the CDR3 is TGTGCCAGCACCCTGGGGGGGGCTTTAAGAGCCAAAAACATTCAGTACTTC. Translation gives CASTLGGALRAKNIQYF. The genes are TRBV28 and TRBJ2-4; a weak D match, TRBD2 (7 bases). The CDR3 extends over 17 amino acids. The ends were cut back, 7 bases at V and 0 bases at J, with 19 bases in the middle. Germline CDR1 MDHEN, CDR2 SYDVKM.

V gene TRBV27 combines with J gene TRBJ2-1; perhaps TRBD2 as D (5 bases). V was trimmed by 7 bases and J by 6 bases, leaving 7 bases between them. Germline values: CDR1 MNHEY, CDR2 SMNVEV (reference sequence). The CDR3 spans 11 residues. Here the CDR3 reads CASNEGNEQFF. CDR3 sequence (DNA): TGTGCCAGCAATGAGGGCAATGAGCAGTTCTTC.

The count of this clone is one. The CDR3 here is CASSPSGANVLTF. In DNA form, the CDR3 reads TGCGCCAGCAGTCCGTCTGGGGCCAACGTCCTGACTTTC. This chain joins TRBV10-1 and TRBJ2-6; unclear D gene. The CDR3 has 13 residues. The V gene's germline CDR1 is WNHNN and CDR2 SYGVQD (reference sequence). Deletions cut 5 bases from V and 1 base from J, with 3 bases between.

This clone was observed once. The CDR3 sequence: CASSSSLSSEISYNEQFF. The CDR3 coding sequence is TGCGCCAGCAGCTCCTCCTTGTCATCGGAGATCTCCTACAATGAGCAGTTCTTC. The V gene is TRBV5-1, the J gene TRBJ2-1; no clear D gene. The CDR3 contains 18 residues. CDR1 and CDR2 from the germline V gene are SGHRS and YFSETQ. V was pared by 3 bases and J by 0 bases, with 19 bases between.

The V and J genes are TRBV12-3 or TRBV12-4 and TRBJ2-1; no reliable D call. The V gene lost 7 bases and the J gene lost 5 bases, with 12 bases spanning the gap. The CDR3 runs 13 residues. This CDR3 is CASMAAANNEQFF. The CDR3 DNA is TGTGCCAGCATGGCCGCCGCCAACAATGAGCAGTTCTTC.

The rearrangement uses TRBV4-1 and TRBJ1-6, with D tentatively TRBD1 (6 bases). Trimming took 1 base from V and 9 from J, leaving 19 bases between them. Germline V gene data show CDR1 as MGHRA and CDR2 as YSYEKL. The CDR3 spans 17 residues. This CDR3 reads CASSQGEGVTIGSPLHF. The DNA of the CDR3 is TGCGCCAGCAGCCAAGGGGAGGGGGTCACAATAGGTTCACCCCTCCACTTT.

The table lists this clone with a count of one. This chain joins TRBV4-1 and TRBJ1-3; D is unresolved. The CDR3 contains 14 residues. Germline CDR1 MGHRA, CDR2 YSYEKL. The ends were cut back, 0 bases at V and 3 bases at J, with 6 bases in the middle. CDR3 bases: TGCGCCAGCAGCCAAGAACGACTTGGAAACACCATATATTTT. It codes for CASSQERLGNTIYF.

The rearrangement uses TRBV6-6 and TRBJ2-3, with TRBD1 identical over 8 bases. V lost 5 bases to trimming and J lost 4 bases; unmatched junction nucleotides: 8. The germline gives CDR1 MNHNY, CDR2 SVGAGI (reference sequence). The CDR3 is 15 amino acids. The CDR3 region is CASSRTGMFADTQYF. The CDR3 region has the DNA TGTGCCAGCAGTCGGACAGGGATGTTTGCAGATACGCAGTATTTT.

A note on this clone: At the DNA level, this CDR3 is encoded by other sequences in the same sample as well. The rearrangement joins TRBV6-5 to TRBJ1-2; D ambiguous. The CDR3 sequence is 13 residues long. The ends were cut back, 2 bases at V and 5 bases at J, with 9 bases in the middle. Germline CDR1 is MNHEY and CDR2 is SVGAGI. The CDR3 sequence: CASSYRESYGYTF. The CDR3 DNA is TGTGCCAGCAGTTACAGGGAGAGTTATGGCTACACCTTC.

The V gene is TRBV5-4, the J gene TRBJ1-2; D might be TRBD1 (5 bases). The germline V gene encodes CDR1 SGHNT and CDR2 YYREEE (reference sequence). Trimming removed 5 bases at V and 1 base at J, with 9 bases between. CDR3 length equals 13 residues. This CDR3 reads CASSDSFNYGYTF. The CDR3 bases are TGTGCCAGCAGTGACAGCTTTAACTATGGCTACACCTTC.

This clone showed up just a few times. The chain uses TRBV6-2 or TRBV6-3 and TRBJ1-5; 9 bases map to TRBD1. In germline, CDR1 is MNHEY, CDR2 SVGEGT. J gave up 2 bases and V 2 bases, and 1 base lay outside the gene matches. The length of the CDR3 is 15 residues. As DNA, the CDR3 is TGTGCCAGCAGTTACGACAGGGGGGGCAATCAGCCCCAGCATTTT. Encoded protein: CASSYDRGGNQPQHF.

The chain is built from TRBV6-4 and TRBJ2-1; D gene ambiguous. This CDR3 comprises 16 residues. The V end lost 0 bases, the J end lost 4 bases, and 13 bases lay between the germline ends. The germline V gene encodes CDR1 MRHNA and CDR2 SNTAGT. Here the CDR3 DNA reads TGTGCCAGCAGTGACTCTGAGACATTTTCTTACAATGAGCAGTTCTTC. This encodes CASSDSETFSYNEQFF.

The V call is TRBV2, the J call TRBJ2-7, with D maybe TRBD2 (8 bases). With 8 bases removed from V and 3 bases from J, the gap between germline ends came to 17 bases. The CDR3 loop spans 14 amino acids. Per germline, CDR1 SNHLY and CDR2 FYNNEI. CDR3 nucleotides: TGTGCCAGCCTTCGGGAGGGGGCTAGCTACGAGCAGTACTTC. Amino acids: CASLREGASYEQYF.

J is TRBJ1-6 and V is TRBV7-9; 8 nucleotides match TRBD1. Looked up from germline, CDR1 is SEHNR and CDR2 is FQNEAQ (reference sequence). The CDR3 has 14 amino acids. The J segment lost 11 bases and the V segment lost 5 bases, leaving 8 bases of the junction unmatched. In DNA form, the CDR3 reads TGTGCCAGCAGCACGGGACAGGTTTATACACCCCTCCACTTT. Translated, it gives CASSTGQVYTPLHF.

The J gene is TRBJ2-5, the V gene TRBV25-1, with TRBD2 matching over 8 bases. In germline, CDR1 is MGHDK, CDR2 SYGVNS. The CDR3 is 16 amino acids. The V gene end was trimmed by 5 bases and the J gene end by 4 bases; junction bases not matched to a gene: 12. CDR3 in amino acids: CASSNDPRGGIETQYF. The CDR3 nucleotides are TGTGCCAGCAGTAACGACCCACGGGGGGGAATAGAGACCCAGTACTTC.

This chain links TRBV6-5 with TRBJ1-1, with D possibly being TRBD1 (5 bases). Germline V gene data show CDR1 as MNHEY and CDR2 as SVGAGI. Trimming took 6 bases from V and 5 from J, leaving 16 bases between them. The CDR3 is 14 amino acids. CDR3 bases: TGTGCCAGCAGGGGGGGGACCGGGAGGACTGAAGCTTTCTTT. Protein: CASRGGTGRTEAFF.

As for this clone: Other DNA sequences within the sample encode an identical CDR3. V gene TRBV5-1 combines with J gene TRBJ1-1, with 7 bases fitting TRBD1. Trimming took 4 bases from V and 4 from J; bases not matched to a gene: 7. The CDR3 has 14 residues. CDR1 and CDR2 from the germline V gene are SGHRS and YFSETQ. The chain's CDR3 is CASSQGGAGTEAFF. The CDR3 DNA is TGCGCCAGCAGCCAAGGGGGCGCGGGCACTGAAGCTTTCTTT.

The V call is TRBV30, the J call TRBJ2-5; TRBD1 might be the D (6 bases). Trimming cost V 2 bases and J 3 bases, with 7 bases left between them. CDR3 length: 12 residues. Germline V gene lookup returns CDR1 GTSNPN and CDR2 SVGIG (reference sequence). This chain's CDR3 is CAWSRTEETQYF. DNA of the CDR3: TGTGCCTGGAGTAGGACAGAAGAGACCCAGTACTTC.

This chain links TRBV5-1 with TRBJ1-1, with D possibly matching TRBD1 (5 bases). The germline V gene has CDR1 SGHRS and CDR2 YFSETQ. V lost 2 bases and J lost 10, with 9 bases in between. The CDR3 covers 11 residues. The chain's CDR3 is CASSFGGGAFF. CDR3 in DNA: TGCGCCAGCAGCTTCGGCGGGGGAGCTTTCTTT.

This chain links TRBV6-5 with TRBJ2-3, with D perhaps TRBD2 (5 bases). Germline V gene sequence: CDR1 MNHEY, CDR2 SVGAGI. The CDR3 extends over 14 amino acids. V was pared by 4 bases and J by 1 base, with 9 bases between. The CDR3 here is CASSSLSGTDTQYF. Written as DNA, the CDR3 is TGTGCCAGCAGTTCCCTTAGCGGCACAGATACGCAGTATTTT.

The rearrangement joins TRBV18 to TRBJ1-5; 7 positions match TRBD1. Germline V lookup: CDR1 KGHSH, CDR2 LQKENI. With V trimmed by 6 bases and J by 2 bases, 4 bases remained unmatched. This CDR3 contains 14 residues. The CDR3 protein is CASSVGQGNQPQHF. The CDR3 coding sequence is TGTGCCAGCTCGGTCGGACAGGGCAATCAGCCCCAGCATTTT.

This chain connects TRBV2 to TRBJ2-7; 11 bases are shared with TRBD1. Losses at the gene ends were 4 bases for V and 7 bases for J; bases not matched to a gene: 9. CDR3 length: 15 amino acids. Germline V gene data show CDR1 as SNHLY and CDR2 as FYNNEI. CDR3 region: CASSGLDRGLGEQYF. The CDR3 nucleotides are TGTGCCAGCAGTGGCTTGGACAGGGGGCTGGGGGAGCAGTACTTC. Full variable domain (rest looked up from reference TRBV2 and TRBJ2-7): EPEVTQTPSHQVTQMGQEVILRCVPISNHLYFYWYRQILGQKVEFLVSFYNNEISEKSEIFDDQFSVERPDGSNFTLKIRSTKLEDSAMYFCASSGLDRGLGEQYFGPGTRLTVT.

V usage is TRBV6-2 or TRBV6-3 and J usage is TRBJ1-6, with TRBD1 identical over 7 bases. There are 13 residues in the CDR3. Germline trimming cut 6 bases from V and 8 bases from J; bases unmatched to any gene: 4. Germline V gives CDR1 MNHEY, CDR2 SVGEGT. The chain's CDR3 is CASSPGQYSPLHF. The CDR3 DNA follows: TGTGCCAGCAGCCCGGGACAGTATTCACCCCTCCACTTT.